The 22 T cell receptor beta chains below were found in one sample sequenced in a study of blood T cell repertoires in COVID-19. Profiling relied on immunoSEQ multiplex PCR, and the TCRdb table lists in-frame clones only, not all of them. This sample has some 150,000 clones, with approximately 87% found just once. Sequenced input: peripheral blood. The origin of the receptors is a middle-aged woman with acute or convalescent COVID-19.

The chain combines TRBV7-8 with TRBJ2-7, with D perhaps TRBD1 (6 bases). The germline V and J ends were trimmed by 5 bases and 6 bases, with 14 bases remaining between them. This CDR3 contains 13 residues. Germline V CDR1 and CDR2: SGHVS, FQNEAQ. In DNA, the CDR3 is TGTGCCAGCAGCCACAAGACAGGTCTCGAGCAGTACTTC. This codes for CASSHKTGLEQYF. Filled out from reference TRBV7-8 and TRBJ2-7, the complete variable domain reads GAGVSQSPRYKVAKRGQDVALRCDPISGHVSLFWYQQALGQGPEFLTYFQNEAQLDKSGLPSDRFFAERPEGSVSTLKIQRTQQEDSAVYLCASSHKTGLEQYFGPGTRLTVT.

V is TRBV7-9 and J is TRBJ1-2; D possibly corresponds to TRBD1 (5 bases). CDR3 length: 14 residues. Germline CDR1 reads SEHNR; CDR2 reads FQNEAQ (reference sequence). The V gene lost 5 bases and the J gene lost 4 bases, with 14 bases spanning the gap. This chain's CDR3 is CASSPPGLAYGYTF. In DNA, the CDR3 is TGTGCCAGCAGCCCACCGGGACTTGCCTATGGCTACACCTTC.

V gene TRBV4-1 combines with J gene TRBJ2-1; 7 nucleotides match TRBD2. The CDR3 runs 16 residues. Trimming cost V 0 bases and J 3 bases; bases outside gene matches: 5. Germline loops: CDR1 MGHRA, CDR2 YSYEKL. The DNA of the CDR3 is TGCGCCAGCAGCCAAGATGGGGGGGGACTCTACAATGAGCAGTTCTTC. It is translated as CASSQDGGGLYNEQFF.

The chain couples TRBV5-1 to TRBJ1-1; 7 nucleotides align to TRBD1. The germline CDR1 and CDR2 sequences are SGHRS and YFSETQ. V lost 0 bases to trimming and J lost 11 bases; unmatched junction nucleotides: 16. The CDR3 sequence is 16 residues long. The CDR3 DNA is TGCGCCAGCAGCTTGGTGGGGGACAGACCGTCTCTCGGGGCTTTCTTT. Protein product: CASSLVGDRPSLGAFF.

The rearrangement links TRBV3-1 (or the pseudogene TRBV3-2) to TRBJ1-5; D call uncertain. The germline CDR1 and CDR2 sequences are LGHDT and YNNKEL (reference sequence). V was trimmed by 1 base and J by 0 bases, leaving 7 bases between them. This CDR3 has 15 residues. CDR3 sequence (DNA): TGTGCCAGCAGCCAAGGGCACTATAGCAATCAGCCCCAGCATTTT. The encoded protein is CASSQGHYSNQPQHF.

J is TRBJ1-1 and V is TRBV6-2 or TRBV6-3; 9 nucleotides match TRBD1. The CDR3 runs to 14 residues. Germline V gives CDR1 MNHEY, CDR2 SVGEGT. Trimming took 0 bases from V and 10 from J; bases not matched to a gene: 6. This CDR3 is CASSYSSTGQGAFF. As DNA, the CDR3 is TGTGCCAGCAGTTACTCGTCGACGGGACAGGGAGCTTTCTTT.

The rearrangement uses TRBV4-3 and TRBJ2-1, with 12 nucleotides matching TRBD2. The CDR3 extends over 16 amino acids. J gave up 10 bases and V 5 bases, and 12 bases lay outside the gene matches. CDR1 LGHNA and CDR2 YSLEER come from the germline V gene. The CDR3 here is CASSISSSGRAGEQFF. In DNA form, the CDR3 reads TGCGCCAGCAGCATCTCTTCTAGCGGGAGGGCCGGAGAGCAGTTCTTC.

The V and J genes are TRBV5-6 and TRBJ1-5; possibly TRBD1 for D (6 bases). V was clipped by 6 bases and J by 3 bases, with 13 bases between them. The CDR3 totals 14 residues. Per the germline V gene, CDR1 is SGHDT and CDR2 is YYEEEE. For the CDR3, the DNA is TGTGCCAGCACCCAAGGGGGTAACAATCAGCCCCAGCATTTT. It is translated as CASTQGGNNQPQHF.

The chain carries TRBV6-4 and TRBJ1-6, with D possibly being TRBD1 (6 bases). Per germline, CDR1 MRHNA and CDR2 SNTAGT. CDR3 length equals 14 residues. Trimming left V 8 bases short and J 6 bases short, with 14 bases between. The CDR3 sequence is CASGTGQLNSPLHF. CDR3 nucleotides: TGTGCCAGCGGAACCGGACAGCTTAATTCACCCCTCCACTTT.

The chain carries TRBV5-6 and TRBJ2-7; TRBD2 aligns across 9 bases. This CDR3 comprises 16 residues. V gave up 4 bases and J gave up 2 bases; unmatched junction bases: 10. The germline CDR1 and CDR2 sequences are SGHDT and YYEEEE. The chain's CDR3 is CASSPGGRGRAYEQYF. The CDR3 DNA sequence: TGTGCCAGCAGCCCCGGGGGACGCGGGAGGGCCTACGAGCAGTACTTC.

The chain joins TRBV2 to TRBJ1-2; 9 bases are shared with TRBD1. The CDR3 contains 16 residues. CDR1 and CDR2 from the germline V gene are SNHLY and FYNNEI. The J segment lost 4 bases and the V segment lost 2 bases, leaving 8 bases of the junction unmatched. The CDR3, as DNA: TGTGCCAGCAGTGAACAACAGGGGGCGCGAGGCTATGGCTACACCTTC. Amino acids: CASSEQQGARGYGYTF. Filled out from reference TRBV2 and TRBJ1-2, the complete variable domain reads EPEVTQTPSHQVTQMGQEVILRCVPISNHLYFYWYRQILGQKVEFLVSFYNNEISEKSEIFDDQFSVERPDGSNFTLKIRSTKLEDSAMYFCASSEQQGARGYGYTFGSGTRLTVV.

This chain connects TRBV7-6 to TRBJ2-5; TRBD2 agrees at 8 bases. This CDR3 contains 17 residues. Germline CDR1 is SGHVS and CDR2 is FNYEAQ. Trimming at V came to 5 bases and at J to 2 bases, leaving 13 bases not matched to a gene. CDR3 in DNA: TGTGCCAGCAGCCACAACTCGGACGGGGGGGTACAAGAGACCCAGTACTTC. Protein product: CASSHNSDGGVQETQYF. Full variable domain (remainder filled in from reference TRBV7-6 and TRBJ2-5): GAGVSQSPRYKVTKRGQDVALRCDPISGHVSLYWYRQALGQGPEFLTYFNYEAQQDKSGLPNDRFSAERPEGSISTLTIQRTEQRDSAMYRCASSHNSDGGVQETQYFGPGTRLLVL.

This clone appeared a few times. The genes are TRBV5-6 and TRBJ2-7; possible D gene TRBD1, 6 bases. This CDR3 is 14 amino acids long. The germline V gene has CDR1 SGHDT and CDR2 YYEEEE. With 0 bases removed from V and 2 bases from J, the gap between germline ends came to 9 bases. The CDR3 spells CASSLGQDPYEQYF. The CDR3 DNA follows: TGTGCCAGCAGCTTGGGACAGGACCCCTACGAGCAGTACTTC.

The chain has TRBV7-2 and TRBJ2-2; TRBD1 matches at 7 bases. CDR1 is SGHTA, CDR2 FQGNSA, per germline. V lost 6 bases and J lost 3; bases outside the gene matches: 4. The CDR3 has 14 residues. DNA for the CDR3: TGTGCCAGCAGGGGGCAGGGGGACACCGGGGAGCTGTTTTTT. It translates to CASRGQGDTGELFF.

The chain is built from TRBV7-9 and TRBJ2-1, with 10 bases fitting TRBD1. The CDR3 runs 14 residues. V dropped 3 bases and J dropped 7; count of bases not matched to a gene: 3. Germline V gene sequence: CDR1 SEHNR, CDR2 FQNEAQ (reference sequence). CDR3 sequence reads: CASSFDRGPNEQFF. Written as DNA, the CDR3 is TGTGCCAGCAGCTTCGACAGGGGGCCGAATGAGCAGTTCTTC. The whole variable domain, filled in from reference TRBV7-9 and TRBJ2-1, reads DTGVSQNPRHKITKRGQNVTFRCDPISEHNRLYWYRQTLGQGPEFLTYFQNEAQLEKSRLLSDRFSAERPKGSFSTLEIQRTEQGDSAMYLCASSFDRGPNEQFFGPGTRLTVL.

The chain couples TRBV7-6 to TRBJ2-7; TRBD1 agrees at 7 bases. With 7 bases clipped from V and 7 bases from J, the junction kept 16 bases outside the gene matches. Germline loops: CDR1 SGHVS, CDR2 FNYEAQ. CDR3 length: 15 residues. CDR3 region: CASTPRQGTLLEQYF. For the CDR3, the DNA is TGTGCCAGCACCCCGCGACAGGGAACCCTACTGGAGCAGTACTTC.

The chain is built from TRBV6-6 and TRBJ2-7, with D maybe TRBD1 (6 bases). The CDR3 totals 13 residues. Trimming stripped 5 bases from V and 2 bases from J, with 10 bases between. Germline loops: CDR1 MNHNY, CDR2 SVGAGI (reference sequence). The CDR3 loop is CASSLWGPYEQYF. The CDR3 DNA sequence: TGTGCCAGCAGTCTCTGGGGGCCCTACGAGCAGTACTTC.

The gene calls are TRBV12-3 or TRBV12-4 and TRBJ2-1; TRBD2 aligns across 9 bases. This CDR3 is built from 13 residues. V lost 6 bases, J lost 6 bases, and 3 bases stayed unmatched. The CDR3 nucleotides are TGTGCCAGCAGGCTACTAGCGGGCAATGAGCAGTTCTTC. Encoded protein: CASRLLAGNEQFF.

CDR3 bases: TGTGCCAGCTCACCGCGGACTAGCGGGGGGGCCGAGGCTTACGAGCAGTACTTC. Translated, it gives CASSPRTSGGAEAYEQYF. The V and J genes are TRBV18 and TRBJ2-7; TRBD2 agrees at 15 bases. The CDR3 extends over 18 amino acids. With V trimmed by 3 bases and J by 4 bases, 10 bases remained unmatched. Germline V lookup: CDR1 KGHSH, CDR2 LQKENI.

In nucleotides, the CDR3 is TGTGCCAGCAGCTTAGCGCAGGCGGGAGGGCTTGCTAGGGATGAGCAGTTCTTC. Protein product: CASSLAQAGGLARDEQFF. The V call is TRBV7-9, the J call TRBJ2-1; 9 bases align to TRBD2. The CDR3 is 18 amino acids. Per germline, CDR1 SEHNR and CDR2 FQNEAQ (reference sequence). J lost 8 bases, V lost 0 bases, and 14 bases had no gene match.

The CDR3: CAWSPRTGIGELFF. DNA of the CDR3: TGTGCCTGGAGTCCGCGGACAGGGATCGGGGAGCTGTTTTTT. The chain recombines TRBV30 with TRBJ2-2; 8 nucleotides align to TRBD1. The CDR3 has 14 amino acids. Germline V gene sequence: CDR1 GTSNPN, CDR2 SVGIG (reference sequence). The V gene end was trimmed by 2 bases and the J gene end by 7 bases; junction bases not matched to a gene: 6.

The V gene is TRBV2, the J gene TRBJ2-7; TRBD2 matches 15 bases. V shed 6 bases and J 1 base; nucleotides not matched to a gene: 7. Germline assignment: CDR1 SNHLY and CDR2 FYNNEI. The CDR3 extends over 17 amino acids. The CDR3 reads CASSRTSGRATSYEQYF. The CDR3 nucleotides read TGTGCCAGCAGCCGGACTAGCGGGAGGGCCACGTCCTACGAGCAGTACTTC.